This T cell receptor (beta chain) derives from a study of shared clonotypes between healthy human individuals. Only Caucasian adults living in Nashville, Tennessee served as donors. This clone has just a few counts. A clone one base away is much larger, so this may be a read error. Other DNA sequences in this specimen translate into the identical CDR3. The J segment lost 3 bases and the V segment lost 0 bases, leaving 2 bases of the junction unmatched. Germline V gives CDR1 SGHRS, CDR2 YFSETQ. This CDR3 contains 15 residues. Sequencing was performed with immunoSEQ multiplex PCR; in TCRdb, only in-frame clones are kept and a portion is missing. This sample has approximately 440,000 clones, with approximately 77% found just once.

The sequence was obtained from a woman in her thirties or forties in good health. Some clones in this sample may be carry-over from other donors' samples. The rearrangement links TRBV5-1 to TRBJ2-5; 10 nucleotides align to TRBD2. The sample consisted of PBMCs. For the CDR3, the DNA is TGCGCCAGCAGCTTGGGGCTAGCGGGGGAAGAGACCCAGTACTTC. Translating gives CASSLGLAGEETQYF.